This entry features one T cell receptor beta chain sequence. Germline values: CDR1 LGHDT, CDR2 YNNKEL (reference sequence). The length of the CDR3 is 14 residues. V shed 5 bases and J shed 10 bases, with 20 bases lying between them. The entry originates in a study of prognosis after radiotherapy for stage I lung cancer. The study amplified the TCR beta CDR3 region from genomic DNA. This amplification was carried out by two rounds of multiplex PCR. Initially, in first-round PCR, primers specific to each TRBV and TRBJ gene were used. One entry per CDR3 protein results from TCRdb running MiXCR on the multiplex PCR reads. The table lists roughly 30,000 distinct CDR3 sequences, about 42% of them singletons.

This TCR came from a donor aged 50 or older with non-small cell lung cancer. This chain connects TRBV3-1 to TRBJ2-5, with D tentatively TRBD1 (5 bases). The source was PBMCs, collected before or after stereotactic body radiation therapy (not recorded which). The CDR3 sequence is CASSDTVGAKNQYF. The DNA for the CDR3 is TGTGCCAGCAGCGACACCGTTGGGGCCAAGAACCAGTACTTC.